A single sample gave rise to the 27 T cell receptor beta chains below, sequenced in a study of vaccination and CD4 T cells after COVID-19. The treatment here: roughly 10-day PBMC culture with coronavirus spike peptide pools or control peptides (ViraFEST assay). These TCRs' antigens remain unknown. At the Johns Hopkins FTIC core, DNA taken from cultured CD4+ T cells was sequenced by way of the Oncomine TCR Beta short-read assay. TCRdb reanalysed the PCR reads using MiXCR and keeps one entry per CDR3 protein. Among 7,000 to 9,000 distinct CDR3 sequences listed, 60% were seen once. The input for sequencing was cultured CD4+ T cells from blood, taken after SARS-CoV-2 vaccination. These receptors all stem from a human donor with COVID-19.

This clonotype was seen only a few times. The chain recombines TRBV20-1 with TRBJ1-5; D is possibly TRBD1 (6 bases). Germline V CDR1 and CDR2: DFQATT, SNEGSKA (reference sequence). The CDR3 spans 14 residues. Trimming removed 3 bases at V and 3 bases at J, with 12 bases between. CDR3 amino acids: CSARATGANQPQHF. The CDR3 bases are TGCAGTGCTAGGGCGACAGGTGCCAATCAGCCCCAGCATTTT.

This clonotype showed up just a few times. This chain connects TRBV7-2 to TRBJ2-5, with 13 bases aligning to TRBD2. Germline CDR1 reads SGHTA; CDR2 reads FQGNSA. The CDR3 runs 15 residues. With 5 bases clipped from V and 2 bases from J, the junction kept 2 bases outside the gene matches. This CDR3 is CASSLLAGGQETQYF. DNA for the CDR3: TGTGCCAGCAGCCTACTAGCGGGGGGGCAAGAGACCCAGTACTTC. Together with reference TRBV7-2 and TRBJ2-5, the CDR3 gives the full variable domain: GAGVSQSPSNKVTEKGKDVELRCDPISGHTALYWYRQSLGQGLEFLIYFQGNSAPDKSGLPSDRFSAERTGGSVSTLTIQRTQQEDSAVYLCASSLLAGGQETQYFGPGTRLLVL.

The chain recombines TRBV7-2 with TRBJ2-3, with D perhaps TRBD2 (7 bases). Deletions cut 7 bases from V and 2 bases from J, with 22 bases between. CDR1 and CDR2 (germline): SGHTA, FQGNSA. The CDR3 extends over 17 amino acids. The chain's CDR3 is CASKSRRGGEDTDTQYF. The CDR3 DNA follows: TGTGCCAGCAAATCCCGGAGGGGGGGTGAGGACACAGATACGCAGTATTTT.

This clonotype was seen a single time. V gene TRBV19 combines with J gene TRBJ2-2; 10 nucleotides match TRBD2. From germline, CDR1 is LNHDA and CDR2 SQIVND (reference sequence). J lost 5 bases, V lost 5 bases, and 8 bases had no gene match. The CDR3 has 16 residues. The CDR3, as DNA: TGTGCCAGTAGTGCGACTAGCGGGTCGGCGACCGGGGAGCTGTTTTTT. Translation: CASSATSGSATGELFF.

This clonotype has only a few counts. The chain joins TRBV7-2 to TRBJ1-5; D unclear. The CDR3 covers 15 residues. The germline V gene has CDR1 SGHTA and CDR2 FQGNSA. Trimming pared 4 bases from V and 1 base from J, leaving 11 bases between. For the CDR3, the DNA is TGTGCCAGCAGCTCGGGGAGAGGGAGCAATCAGCCCCAGCATTTT. It yields the protein CASSSGRGSNQPQHF. The complete variable domain, with remaining parts taken from reference TRBV7-2 and TRBJ1-5, reads GAGVSQSPSNKVTEKGKDVELRCDPISGHTALYWYRQSLGQGLEFLIYFQGNSAPDKSGLPSDRFSAERTGGSVSTLTIQRTQQEDSAVYLCASSSGRGSNQPQHFGDGTRLSIL.

The V gene is TRBV7-9, the J gene TRBJ1-2; D unclear. With 3 bases removed from V and 6 bases from J, the gap between germline ends came to 11 bases. This CDR3 contains 13 residues. CDR1 SEHNR and CDR2 FQNEAQ come from the germline V gene (reference sequence). CDR3 residues: CASSFTVSDGYTF. The CDR3 DNA is TGTGCCAGCAGCTTTACAGTAAGCGATGGCTACACCTTC.

This chain connects TRBV10-3 to TRBJ1-2; D perhaps matches TRBD1 (5 bases). Between the trimmed V and J ends, which lost 7 bases and 8 bases, there was a span of 14 bases. This CDR3 spans 12 amino acids. The germline V gene encodes CDR1 ENHRY and CDR2 SYGVKD. In nucleotides, the CDR3 is TGTGCCATCACCTCCGGGGGGGTCGGCTACACCTTC. This translates into CAITSGGVGYTF.

This chain joins TRBV7-2 and TRBJ1-5, with D possibly TRBD1 on 6 matching bases. CDR1 and CDR2 from the germline V gene are SGHTA and FQGNSA. Trimming pared 5 bases from V and 3 bases from J, leaving 17 bases between. This CDR3 is 16 amino acids long. The CDR3 reads CASSSDMDRINQPQHF. The CDR3 DNA follows: TGTGCCAGCAGCAGTGATATGGACAGAATCAATCAGCCCCAGCATTTT. The full variable domain, its missing parts supplied by reference TRBV7-2 and TRBJ1-5, is GAGVSQSPSNKVTEKGKDVELRCDPISGHTALYWYRQSLGQGLEFLIYFQGNSAPDKSGLPSDRFSAERTGGSVSTLTIQRTQQEDSAVYLCASSSDMDRINQPQHFGDGTRLSIL.

The chain couples TRBV11-2 to TRBJ2-3; 9 bases align to TRBD1. CDR3 length: 16 residues. Trimming removed 3 bases from V and 2 bases from J; junction bases left unmatched: 6. Germline values: CDR1 SGHAT, CDR2 FQNNGV. CDR3 in amino acids: CASSLEQGAHTDTQYF. The CDR3 DNA is TGTGCCAGCAGCTTGGAACAGGGGGCCCACACAGATACGCAGTATTTT.

The chain recombines TRBV11-3 with TRBJ2-5; D is undetermined. The CDR3 runs 12 residues. Germline V gene lookup returns CDR1 SGHNT and CDR2 YENEEA. V lost 7 bases to trimming and J lost 0 bases, with 6 bases between them. The CDR3 reads CASTRNQETQYF. The CDR3, as DNA: TGTGCCAGCACCCGGAACCAAGAGACCCAGTACTTC.

This clonotype was seen a single time. The V gene is TRBV5-1, the J gene TRBJ1-2; D possibly corresponds to TRBD1 (5 bases). Germline-derived CDR1 and CDR2 are SGHRS and YFSETQ. CDR3 length equals 16 residues. V lost 4 bases and J 7 bases, leaving 23 bases between the germline ends. CDR3 nucleotides: TGCGCCAGCAGCCGGGAGGGCGCACAGGCTGTACTTGGCTACACCTTC. This sequence encodes CASSREGAQAVLGYTF.

The rearrangement joins TRBV7-2 to TRBJ1-5, with D uncertain. The CDR3 spans 13 residues. The germline V and J ends were trimmed by 3 bases and 7 bases, with 10 bases remaining between them. Looked up from germline, CDR1 is SGHTA and CDR2 is FQGNSA. CDR3 bases: TGTGCCAGCAGCTTCTTAATTGACCAGCCCCAGCATTTT. It yields the protein CASSFLIDQPQHF.

This rearrangement joins TRBV6-1 to TRBJ1-1; 8 bases are shared with TRBD1. Unmatched junction bases numbered 4, after V lost 4 bases and J lost 6 bases. Per germline, CDR1 MNHNS and CDR2 SASEGT. The CDR3 loop spans 13 amino acids. The CDR3 nucleotides are TGTGCCAGCAGTGGGGACAGGTGGGCTGAAGCTTTCTTT. Translated, it gives CASSGDRWAEAFF.

The CDR3 DNA is TGTGCCAGCAGCTTAGGCTTTAACAGGGGGAACACTGAAGCTTTCTTT. It yields the protein CASSLGFNRGNTEAFF. The chain joins TRBV7-8 to TRBJ1-1; 7 bases are a match to TRBD1. Germline V gene lookup returns CDR1 SGHVS and CDR2 FQNEAQ. This CDR3 has 16 residues. After removal of 1 base from V and 1 base from J, the junction contained 6 bases not matched to a gene.

This chain's CDR3 is CASRIAGVRETQYF. DNA for the CDR3: TGTGCCAGCAGAATAGCGGGAGTACGAGAGACCCAGTACTTC. This sequence joins TRBV12-3 or TRBV12-4 and TRBJ2-5; 9 nucleotides line up with TRBD2. The CDR3 covers 14 residues. The ends lost 6 bases at V and 4 bases at J; junction bases unmatched: 6.

A remark on this clonotype: One junction end does not reproduce the germline sequence, and a read error may be involved. The chain is built from TRBV27 and TRBJ1-1; 10 positions agree with TRBD1. This CDR3 has 15 residues. The V gene's germline CDR1 is MNHEY and CDR2 SMNVEV (reference sequence). CDR3 sequence reads: CTSSPGTGATAEAFF. Here the CDR3 DNA reads TGTACCAGCAGTCCCGGGACAGGGGCCACAGCTGAAGCTTTCTTT.

The J gene is TRBJ1-6, the V gene TRBV20-1; 11 nucleotides line up with TRBD1. The CDR3 covers 16 residues. Per germline, CDR1 DFQATT and CDR2 SNEGSKA (reference sequence). J was trimmed by 9 bases and V by 0 bases; bases with no gene match: 7. CDR3 DNA: TGCAGTGCTAGAGAGGCCCGGGACAGGGGGAGTTCACCCCTCCACTTT. This codes for CSAREARDRGSSPLHF.

The J gene is TRBJ2-5, the V gene TRBV28, with 15 nucleotides matching TRBD2. The germline CDR1 and CDR2 sequences are MDHEN and SYDVKM. The CDR3 sequence is 16 residues long. The J segment lost 0 bases and the V segment lost 11 bases, leaving 7 bases of the junction unmatched. The DNA of the CDR3 is TGTGCCTCTGGGACTAGCGGGGGGCGGTACCAAGAGACCCAGTACTTC. Its translation is CASGTSGGRYQETQYF.

V gene TRBV20-1 combines with J gene TRBJ1-1; D may be TRBD1 (5 bases). The CDR3 contains 13 residues. The V gene's germline CDR1 is DFQATT and CDR2 SNEGSKA (reference sequence). Deletions cut 3 bases from V and 4 bases from J, with 12 bases between. CDR3 coding DNA: TGCAGTGCTAGTTCGGGGGTCGTCACTGAAGCTTTCTTT. Its translation: CSASSGVVTEAFF.

V usage is TRBV18 and J usage is TRBJ2-5; a weak D match, TRBD2 (5 bases). In germline, CDR1 is KGHSH, CDR2 LQKENI. V was cut by 6 bases and J by 7 bases, with 12 bases left in between. The CDR3 has 12 residues. For the CDR3, the DNA is TGTGCCAGCTCGCGGGCCTTGGGGACCCAGTACTTC. Translated, it gives CASSRALGTQYF.

The chain joins TRBV11-1 to TRBJ2-6; 14 nucleotides agree with TRBD2. The CDR3 has 18 residues. Germline loops: CDR1 SGHAT, CDR2 FQDESV (reference sequence). With 5 bases clipped from V and 4 bases from J, the junction kept 7 bases outside the gene matches. This CDR3 reads CASSTGLAGGSGANVLTF. CDR3 nucleotide sequence: TGTGCCAGCAGCACCGGACTAGCGGGGGGTTCAGGGGCCAACGTCCTGACTTTC.

The chain employs TRBV7-6 and TRBJ2-5; 14 bases agree with TRBD2. CDR3 length: 15 amino acids. Germline loops: CDR1 SGHVS, CDR2 FNYEAQ. Germline trimming cut 5 bases from V and 5 bases from J; bases unmatched to any gene: 4. This CDR3 reads CASSPGLAGAETQYF. The CDR3 DNA reads as TGTGCCAGCAGCCCGGGACTAGCGGGGGCGGAGACCCAGTACTTC.

In this sample, this clonotype turned up a few times. The gene calls are TRBV7-6 and TRBJ1-2; D might be TRBD1 (6 bases). CDR1 and CDR2 (germline): SGHVS, FNYEAQ. The CDR3 loop spans 14 amino acids. V dropped 3 bases and J dropped 4 bases, with 12 bases sitting between them. The CDR3 here is CASSFSDSGYGYTF. In DNA, the CDR3 is TGTGCCAGCAGCTTTTCGGACAGCGGCTATGGCTACACCTTC.

There are a few counts of this clonotype. V gene TRBV20-1 combines with J gene TRBJ1-5, with D unresolved. The CDR3 has 15 amino acids. V lost 3 bases, J lost 1 base, and 13 bases lay in between. CDR1 and CDR2 from the germline V gene are DFQATT and SNEGSKA (reference sequence). CDR3 nucleotides: TGCAGTGCTAGCCCCACAGCCGCGAGCAATCAGCCCCAGCATTTT. Its translation: CSASPTAASNQPQHF.

This clonotype was seen a few times. V and J are TRBV20-1 and TRBJ2-7; 15 bases are shared with TRBD2. The CDR3 is 14 residues long. Germline V gene data show CDR1 as DFQATT and CDR2 as SNEGSKA (reference sequence). The V and J ends lost 6 bases and 3 bases, in that order; junction bases with no gene match: 3. The chain's CDR3 is CSAGLAGGLYEQYF. The CDR3 DNA reads TGCAGTGCGGGACTAGCGGGGGGCCTCTACGAGCAGTACTTC.

The V gene is TRBV20-1, the J gene TRBJ1-5; TRBD1 matches 7 bases. Trimming at V came to 1 base and at J to 6 bases, leaving 0 bases not matched to a gene. Germline assignment: CDR1 DFQATT and CDR2 SNEGSKA (reference sequence). CDR3 length: 12 amino acids. CDR3 amino acids: CSARAGGQPQHF. In nucleotides, the CDR3 is TGCAGTGCTAGAGCAGGGGGTCAGCCCCAGCATTTT.

The rearrangement joins TRBV20-1 to TRBJ1-1, with unresolved D. V was trimmed by 0 bases and J by 2 bases, leaving 13 bases between them. Germline CDR1 and CDR2: DFQATT and SNEGSKA (reference sequence). This CDR3 is built from 15 residues. The CDR3 spells CSARDRRSSNTEAFF. CDR3 bases: TGCAGTGCTAGAGATCGGCGGAGCAGCAACACTGAAGCTTTCTTT.